This T cell receptor (beta chain) was captured by sequencing in a study of neurological immune-mediated disorders. General study points: Expansion of TCR clones was greatest in HTLV-1-associated myelopathy and smallest in multiple sclerosis, where it fell below that of healthy controls.

The CDR3 has 13 amino acids. Trimming cost V 4 bases and J 4 bases, with 8 bases left between them. The germline V gene encodes CDR1 SGHDT and CDR2 YYEEEE. The making of cDNA relied on 5'RACE with 10-nucleotide random UMIs. TCRdb reprocessed the 5' RACE reads via MiXCR and lists one record per CDR3 protein. The table shows some 42,000 distinct CDR3 sequences, with roughly 11% occurring only once. This clonotype has ten or more counts. What it binds is unknown. The sorted libraries started from about a million CD4+ or CD8+ T cells. The chain couples TRBV5-6 to TRBJ2-2; no firm D call. Sequences were obtained from CD4+ T cells from blood. This TCR was recovered from a young woman with HTLV-1-associated myelopathy (HAM/TSP). CDR3 nucleotides: TGTGCCAGCAGCCTGGGCGCCACCGGGGAGCTGTTTTTT. Amino acids: CASSLGATGELFF.